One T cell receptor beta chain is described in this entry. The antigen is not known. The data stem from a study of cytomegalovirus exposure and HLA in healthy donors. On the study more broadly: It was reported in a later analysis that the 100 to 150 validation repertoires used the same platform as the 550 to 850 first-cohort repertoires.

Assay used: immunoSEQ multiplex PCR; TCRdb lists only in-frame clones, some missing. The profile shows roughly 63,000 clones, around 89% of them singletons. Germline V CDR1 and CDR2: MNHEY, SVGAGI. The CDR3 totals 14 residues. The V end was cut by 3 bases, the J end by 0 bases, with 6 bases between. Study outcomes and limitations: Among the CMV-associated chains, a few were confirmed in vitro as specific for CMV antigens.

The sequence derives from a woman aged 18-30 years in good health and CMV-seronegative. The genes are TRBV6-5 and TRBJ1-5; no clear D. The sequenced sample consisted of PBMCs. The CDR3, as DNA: TGTGCCAGCAGTTATTATCGTAGCAATCAGCCCCAGCATTTT. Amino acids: CASSYYRSNQPQHF.